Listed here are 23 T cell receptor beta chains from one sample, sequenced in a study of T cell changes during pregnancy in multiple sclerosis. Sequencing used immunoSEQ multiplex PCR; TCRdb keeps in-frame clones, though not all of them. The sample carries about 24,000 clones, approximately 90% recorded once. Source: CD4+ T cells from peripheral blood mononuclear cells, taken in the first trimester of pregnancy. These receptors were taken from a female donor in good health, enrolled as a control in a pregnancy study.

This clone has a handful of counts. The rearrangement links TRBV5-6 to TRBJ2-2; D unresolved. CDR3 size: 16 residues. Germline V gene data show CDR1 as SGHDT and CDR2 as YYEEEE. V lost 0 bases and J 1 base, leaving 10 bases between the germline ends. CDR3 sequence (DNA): TGTGCCAGCAGCTTGGGTTTGGGCCGGAACACCGGGGAGCTGTTTTTT. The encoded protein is CASSLGLGRNTGELFF.

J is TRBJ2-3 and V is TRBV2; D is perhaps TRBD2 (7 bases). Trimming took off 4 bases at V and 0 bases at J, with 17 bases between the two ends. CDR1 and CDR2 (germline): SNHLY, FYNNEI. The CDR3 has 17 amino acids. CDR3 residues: CASSGPGGGASTDTQYF. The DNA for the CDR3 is TGTGCCAGCAGTGGCCCAGGTGGGGGGGCTAGCACAGATACGCAGTATTTT.

CDR3 in DNA: TGCAGCGTGACCTCAGGGGGCCGAGAGACCCAGTACTTC. It yields the protein CSVTSGGRETQYF. The rearrangement uses TRBV29-1 and TRBJ2-5, with 8 bases lining up with TRBD1. The CDR3 extends over 13 amino acids. The germline V gene has CDR1 SQVTM and CDR2 ANQGSEA. The trim removed 6 bases at V and 4 bases at J, leaving 7 bases unmatched. The full variable domain, completed using reference TRBV29-1 and TRBJ2-5, is SAVISQKPSRDICQRGTSLTIQCQVDSQVTMMFWYRQQPGQSLTLIATANQGSEATYESGFVIDKFPISRPNLTFSTLTVSNMSPEDSSIYLCSVTSGGRETQYFGPGTRLLVL.

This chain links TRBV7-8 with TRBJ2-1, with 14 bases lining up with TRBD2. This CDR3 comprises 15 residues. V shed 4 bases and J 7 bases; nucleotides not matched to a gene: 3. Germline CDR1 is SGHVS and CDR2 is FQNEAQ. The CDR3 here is CASSSRLAGGNEQFF. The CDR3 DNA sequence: TGTGCCAGCAGCTCGAGACTAGCGGGGGGGAATGAGCAGTTCTTC.

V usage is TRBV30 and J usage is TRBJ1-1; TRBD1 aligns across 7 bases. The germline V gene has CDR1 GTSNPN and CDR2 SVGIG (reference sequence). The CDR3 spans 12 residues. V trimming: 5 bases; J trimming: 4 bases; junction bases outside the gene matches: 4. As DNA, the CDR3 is TGTGCCTGGGAGGGGGACAGCACTGAAGCTTTCTTT. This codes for CAWEGDSTEAFF.

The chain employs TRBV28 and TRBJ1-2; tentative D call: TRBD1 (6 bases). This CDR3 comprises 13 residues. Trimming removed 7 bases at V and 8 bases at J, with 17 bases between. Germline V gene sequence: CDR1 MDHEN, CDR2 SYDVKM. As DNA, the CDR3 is TGTGCCAGCACCTGGGGGCAGGGAGAGGGCTACACCTTC. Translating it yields CASTWGQGEGYTF.

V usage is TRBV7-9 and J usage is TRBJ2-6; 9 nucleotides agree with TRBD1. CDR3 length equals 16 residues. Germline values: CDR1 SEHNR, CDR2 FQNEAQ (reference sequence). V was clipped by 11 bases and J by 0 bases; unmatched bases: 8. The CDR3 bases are TGTGCCGACCGGACAGGGGTCTCCTCTGGGGCCAACGTCCTGACTTTC. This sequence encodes CADRTGVSSGANVLTF.

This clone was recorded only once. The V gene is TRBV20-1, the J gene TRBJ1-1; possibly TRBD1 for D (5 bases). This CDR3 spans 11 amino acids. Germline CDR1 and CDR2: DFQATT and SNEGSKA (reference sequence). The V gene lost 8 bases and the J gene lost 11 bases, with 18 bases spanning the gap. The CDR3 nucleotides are TGCAGTACCCCTGTAGGGGAGGGTGCTTTCTTT. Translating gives CSTPVGEGAFF.

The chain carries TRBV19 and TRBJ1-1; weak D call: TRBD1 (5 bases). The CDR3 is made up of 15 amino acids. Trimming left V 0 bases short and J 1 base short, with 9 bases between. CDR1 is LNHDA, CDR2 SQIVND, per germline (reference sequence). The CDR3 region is CASSIDWQGNTEAFF. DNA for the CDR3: TGTGCCAGTAGTATAGATTGGCAGGGGAACACTGAAGCTTTCTTT.

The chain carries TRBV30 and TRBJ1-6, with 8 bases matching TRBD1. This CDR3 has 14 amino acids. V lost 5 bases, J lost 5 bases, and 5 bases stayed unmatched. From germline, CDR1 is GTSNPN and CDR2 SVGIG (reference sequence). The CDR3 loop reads CAWGQGNNNSPLHF. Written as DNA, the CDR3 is TGTGCCTGGGGACAGGGAAATAATAATTCACCCCTCCACTTT.

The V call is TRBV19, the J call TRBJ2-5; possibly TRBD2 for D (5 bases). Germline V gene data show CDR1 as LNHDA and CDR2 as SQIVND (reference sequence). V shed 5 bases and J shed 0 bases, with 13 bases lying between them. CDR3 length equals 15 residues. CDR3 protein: CASSPHATNQETQYF. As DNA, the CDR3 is TGTGCCAGTAGTCCCCACGCGACTAACCAAGAGACCCAGTACTTC.

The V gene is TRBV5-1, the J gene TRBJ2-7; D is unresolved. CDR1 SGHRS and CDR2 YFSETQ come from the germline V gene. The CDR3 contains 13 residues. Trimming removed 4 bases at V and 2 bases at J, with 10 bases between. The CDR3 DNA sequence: TGCGCCAGCAGCCTGAATGAGGCCTACGAGCAGTACTTC. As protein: CASSLNEAYEQYF.

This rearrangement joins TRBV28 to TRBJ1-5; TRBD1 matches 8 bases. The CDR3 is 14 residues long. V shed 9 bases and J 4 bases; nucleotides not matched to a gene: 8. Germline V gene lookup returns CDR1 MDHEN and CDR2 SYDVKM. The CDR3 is CASSLRDRNQPQHF. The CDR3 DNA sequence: TGTGCCAGTTCCCTCCGGGACAGGAATCAGCCCCAGCATTTT.

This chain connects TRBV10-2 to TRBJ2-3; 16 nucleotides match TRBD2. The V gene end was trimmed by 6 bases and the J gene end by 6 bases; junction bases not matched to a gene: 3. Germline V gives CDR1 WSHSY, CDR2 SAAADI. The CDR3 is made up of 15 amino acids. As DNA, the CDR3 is TGCGCCAGCAGGGGGACTAGCGGGGGGGTGGATACGCAGTATTTT. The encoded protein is CASRGTSGGVDTQYF.

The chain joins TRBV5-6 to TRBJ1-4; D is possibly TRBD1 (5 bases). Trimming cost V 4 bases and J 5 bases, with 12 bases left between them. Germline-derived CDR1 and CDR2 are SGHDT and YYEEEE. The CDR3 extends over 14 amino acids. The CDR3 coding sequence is TGTGCCAGCAGCGCGGGACGGTGGAATGAAAAACTGTTTTTT. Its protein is CASSAGRWNEKLFF.

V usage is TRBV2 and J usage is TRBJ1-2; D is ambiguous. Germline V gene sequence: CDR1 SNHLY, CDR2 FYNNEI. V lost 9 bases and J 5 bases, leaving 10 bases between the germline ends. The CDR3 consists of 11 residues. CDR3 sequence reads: CASHRGYGYTF. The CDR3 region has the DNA TGTGCCAGTCACCGAGGGTATGGCTACACCTTC.

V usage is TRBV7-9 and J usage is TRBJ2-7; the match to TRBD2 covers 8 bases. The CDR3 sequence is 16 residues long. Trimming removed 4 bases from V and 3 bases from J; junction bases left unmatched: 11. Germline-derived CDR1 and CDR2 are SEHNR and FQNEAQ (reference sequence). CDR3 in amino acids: CASSSRASGPYYEQYF. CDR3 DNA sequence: TGTGCCAGCAGCTCTCGGGCTAGCGGGCCGTACTACGAGCAGTACTTC. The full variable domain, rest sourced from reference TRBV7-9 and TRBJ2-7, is DTGVSQNPRHKITKRGQNVTFRCDPISEHNRLYWYRQTLGQGPEFLTYFQNEAQLEKSRLLSDRFSAERPKGSFSTLEIQRTEQGDSAMYLCASSSRASGPYYEQYFGPGTRLTVT.

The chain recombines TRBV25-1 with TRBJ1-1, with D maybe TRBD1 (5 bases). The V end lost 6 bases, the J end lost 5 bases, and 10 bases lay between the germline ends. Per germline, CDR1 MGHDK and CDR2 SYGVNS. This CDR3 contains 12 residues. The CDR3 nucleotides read TGTGCCAGCAGGGGGGAGGGGACTGAAGCTTTCTTT. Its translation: CASRGEGTEAFF.

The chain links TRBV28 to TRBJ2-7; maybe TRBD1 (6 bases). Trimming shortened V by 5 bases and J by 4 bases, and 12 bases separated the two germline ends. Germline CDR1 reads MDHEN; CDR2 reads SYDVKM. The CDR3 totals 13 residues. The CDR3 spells CASSRQVPYEQYF. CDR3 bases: TGTGCCAGCAGTCGACAGGTCCCTTACGAGCAGTACTTC.

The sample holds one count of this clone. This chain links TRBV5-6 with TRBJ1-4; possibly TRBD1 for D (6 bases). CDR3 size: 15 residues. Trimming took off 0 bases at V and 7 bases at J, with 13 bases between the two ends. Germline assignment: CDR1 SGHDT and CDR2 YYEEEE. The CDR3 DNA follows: TGTGCCAGCAGCTTGGTGGGGGCGGGTTCTGAAAAACTGTTTTTT. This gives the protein CASSLVGAGSEKLFF.

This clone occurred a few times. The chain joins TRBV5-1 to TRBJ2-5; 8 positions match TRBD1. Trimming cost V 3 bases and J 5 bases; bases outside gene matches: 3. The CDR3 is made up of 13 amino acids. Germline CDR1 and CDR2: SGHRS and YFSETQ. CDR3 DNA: TGCGCCAGCAGCTCTCGGACAGGGGAGACCCAGTACTTC. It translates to CASSSRTGETQYF.

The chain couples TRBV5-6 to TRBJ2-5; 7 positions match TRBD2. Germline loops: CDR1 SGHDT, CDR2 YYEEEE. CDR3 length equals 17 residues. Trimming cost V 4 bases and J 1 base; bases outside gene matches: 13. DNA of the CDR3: TGTGCCAGCAGCGAGCTGGGGGGGGAGGGGTTCCAAGAGACCCAGTACTTC. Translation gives CASSELGGEGFQETQYF. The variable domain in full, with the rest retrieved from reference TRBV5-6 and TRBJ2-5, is DAGVTQSPTHLIKTRGQQVTLRCSPKSGHDTVSWYQQALGQGPQFIFQYYEEEERQRGNFPDRFSGHQFPNYSSELNVNALLLGDSALYLCASSELGGEGFQETQYFGPGTRLLVL.

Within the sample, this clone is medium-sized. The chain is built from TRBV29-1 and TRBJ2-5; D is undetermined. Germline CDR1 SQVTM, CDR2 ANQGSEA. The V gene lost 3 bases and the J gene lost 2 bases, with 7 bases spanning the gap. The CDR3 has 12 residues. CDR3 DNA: TGCAGCGTTGAGAACAGACAAGAGACCCAGTACTTC. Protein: CSVENRQETQYF. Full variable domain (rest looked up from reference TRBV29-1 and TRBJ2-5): SAVISQKPSRDICQRGTSLTIQCQVDSQVTMMFWYRQQPGQSLTLIATANQGSEATYESGFVIDKFPISRPNLTFSTLTVSNMSPEDSSIYLCSVENRQETQYFGPGTRLLVL.